The subject of this entry is one TCR beta chain. At least ten counts were recorded for this clonotype. Its antigen remains undetermined. The record has no base qualities; no much larger clone is one base away. Library construction relied on RT-PCR. Sequenced using an Illumina HiSeq 2500. Starting from the raw public reads, TCRdb applied fastp trimming at Q25, assembled clones with MiXCR and retained in-frame beta chains. Entries are consolidated by CDR3 protein sequence, retaining the most common genes and DNA. The sample table lists 150,000 to 200,000 distinct CDR3 sequences, approximately 9.2% of them with a count of one. The ten most abundant clones make up about 11% of the sample. This sample is drawn from a study of response to subunit inactivated influenza vaccine (dated by TCRdb to 2017 to 2018). Study-wide context: Deep quantitative profiling of the T cell receptor repertoire was used in the study to follow responses to a trivalent subunit inactivated influenza vaccine.

Study-wide conclusions, independent of this receptor: It was suggested by the authors that each seasonal influenza vaccination may recruit only a limited number of new T cells.

The specimen comprised non-naive T cells sorted from PBMCs, sampled on the day of vaccination. Sample cell subset or site, as interpreted from the label and publication: memory T cell fraction. The sequence was obtained from a man in his forties or fifties who received an inactivated influenza vaccine. Donor details come from another sample of the same person, matched by shared clones.

Here the CDR3 is given as CSARSRTGGTDTQYF. Read as DNA, the sequence is TGCAGTGCTAGATCGCGGACAGGAGGGACAGATACGCAGTATTTT. The sequence joins TRBV20-1 to TRBJ2-3; TRBD1 might be the D gene, on 7 matching bases. The germline V gene (reference sequence) specifies DFQATT as CDR1 and SNEGSKA as CDR2. V lost 2 bases and J lost 3 bases; the stretch between them is 15 bases long. From the cysteine through the phenylalanine, the CDR3 covers 15 amino acids. Only the CDR3 DNA is retained, 45 bases long and in frame from the first base.